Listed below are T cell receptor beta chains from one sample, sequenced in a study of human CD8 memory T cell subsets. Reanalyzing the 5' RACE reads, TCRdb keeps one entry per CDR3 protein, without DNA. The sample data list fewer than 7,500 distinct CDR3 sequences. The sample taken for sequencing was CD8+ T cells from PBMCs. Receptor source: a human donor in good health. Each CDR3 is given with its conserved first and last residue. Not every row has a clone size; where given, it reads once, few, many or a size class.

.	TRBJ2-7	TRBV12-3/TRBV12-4	CASSPRGAGEQYF
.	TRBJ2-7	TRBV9	CASSVEGGTYEQYF
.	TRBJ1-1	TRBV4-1	CASSPERGANTEAFF
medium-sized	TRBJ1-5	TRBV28	CASSAQGGGNQPQHF
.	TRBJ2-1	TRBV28	CASRPPGLAGQKFF
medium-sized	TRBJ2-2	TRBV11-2	CASSRRGNTGELFF
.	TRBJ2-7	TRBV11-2	CASSFSTADYEQYF
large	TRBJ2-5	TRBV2	CASQLPGQQETQYF
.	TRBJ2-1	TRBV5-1	CASSSDSYNEQFF
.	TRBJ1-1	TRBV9	CASSPPTLTDLNTEAFF
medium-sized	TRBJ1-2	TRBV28	CASSPDLTGYTF
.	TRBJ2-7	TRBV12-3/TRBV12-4	CASSWDSYEQYF
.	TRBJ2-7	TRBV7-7	CASSSGTGSYEQYF
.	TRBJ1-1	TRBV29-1	CSVDRGEVTEAFF
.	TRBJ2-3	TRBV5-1	CASSSWTGEVTDTQYF
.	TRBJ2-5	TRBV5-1	CASSLGLAGQETQYF
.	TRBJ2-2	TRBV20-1	CSARGRNTGELFF
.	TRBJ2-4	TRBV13	CASSWAGQGRDIQYF
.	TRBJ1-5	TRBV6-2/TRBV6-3	CASSYGASNQPQHF
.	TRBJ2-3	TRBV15	CATSRAQREATDTQYF
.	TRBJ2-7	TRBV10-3	CAISEPPGEQYF
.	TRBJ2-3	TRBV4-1	CASSQDSAGDSTDTQYF
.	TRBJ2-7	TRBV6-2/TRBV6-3	CASSPTGDIYEQYF
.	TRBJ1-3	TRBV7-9	CASSLGYGGGNTIYF
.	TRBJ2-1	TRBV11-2	CASRGLSWAQDEQFF
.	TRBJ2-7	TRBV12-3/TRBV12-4	CASSSKTGVNYEQYF
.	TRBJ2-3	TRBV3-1	CASSPETGRGDTQYF
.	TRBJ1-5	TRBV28	CASSYDNQPQHF
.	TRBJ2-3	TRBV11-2	CASSRGGGTDTQYF
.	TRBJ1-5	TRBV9	CASSVGESNQPQHF
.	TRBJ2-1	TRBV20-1	CSASGGAINEQFF
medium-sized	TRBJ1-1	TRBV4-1	CASSRREDTEAFF
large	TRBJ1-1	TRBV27	CATRDSLGHTEAFF
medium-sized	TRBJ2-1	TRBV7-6	CASSPGLAGENEQFF
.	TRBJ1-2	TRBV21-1	CASTHHREPGYGYTF
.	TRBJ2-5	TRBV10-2	CASSESRLPLVAQYF
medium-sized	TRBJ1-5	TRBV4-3	CASSQDPGSAQPQHF
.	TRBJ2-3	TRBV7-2	CASSLGTTRRDTQYF
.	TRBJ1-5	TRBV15	CATSREWGSNQPQHF
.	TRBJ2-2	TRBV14	CASSQFRRRDGELFF
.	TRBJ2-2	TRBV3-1	CASSQAPNTGELFF
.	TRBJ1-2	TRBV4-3	CASSQDLGRGYGYTF
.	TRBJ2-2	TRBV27	CASSLDRLSGYTGELFF
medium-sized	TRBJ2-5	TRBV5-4	CATTGELDQETQYF
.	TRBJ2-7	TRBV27	CASSLSWQSSYEQYF
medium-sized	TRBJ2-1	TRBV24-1	CATSDPAGGRNNEQFF
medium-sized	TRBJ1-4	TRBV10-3	CAISESGRTNEKLFF
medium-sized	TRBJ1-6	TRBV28	CASRPIGYQGKDNSPLHF
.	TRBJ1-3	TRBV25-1	CASSESGNSGNTIYF
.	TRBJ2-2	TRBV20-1	CSARDVNSGSVDTGELFF
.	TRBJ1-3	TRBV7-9	CASSFAPSGDTIYF
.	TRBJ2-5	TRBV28	CASSTWTGRETQYF
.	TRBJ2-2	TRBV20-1	CSARDISGTENTGELFF
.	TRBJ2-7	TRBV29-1	CSVGQGLEQYF
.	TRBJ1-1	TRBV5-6	CASSPLMSNTEAFF
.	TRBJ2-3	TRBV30	CAWSVQGRGDTQYF
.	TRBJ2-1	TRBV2	CASGGGDRAYNEQFF
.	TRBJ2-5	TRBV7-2	CASSPRRGEGETQYF